This T cell receptor beta chain was sequenced during a study of blood T cell repertoires in COVID-19. The CDR3 consists of 16 residues. Germline V lookup: CDR1 LNHNV, CDR2 YYDKDF (reference sequence). With 2 bases removed from V and 6 bases from J, the gap between germline ends came to 19 bases. In the study's own analysis: Reference gene primer amplification in the assay estimated nucleated cell counts. Sequencing was performed with immunoSEQ multiplex PCR; in TCRdb, only in-frame clones are kept and a portion is missing. V and J calls and clone size follow that table, whereas D and trimming were derived from the DNA. The sample records 150,000 to 200,000 clones, around nine tenths being singletons.

This sequence was found in a man aged 18 to 35 with active or convalescent COVID-19. The sequenced sample was peripheral blood. The rearrangement joins TRBV15 to TRBJ1-2, with D possibly being TRBD1 (5 bases). The CDR3 nucleotides are TGTGCCACCAGCAGACCACCCACAACAGGAGAGGATGGCTACACCTTC. This codes for CATSRPPTTGEDGYTF.